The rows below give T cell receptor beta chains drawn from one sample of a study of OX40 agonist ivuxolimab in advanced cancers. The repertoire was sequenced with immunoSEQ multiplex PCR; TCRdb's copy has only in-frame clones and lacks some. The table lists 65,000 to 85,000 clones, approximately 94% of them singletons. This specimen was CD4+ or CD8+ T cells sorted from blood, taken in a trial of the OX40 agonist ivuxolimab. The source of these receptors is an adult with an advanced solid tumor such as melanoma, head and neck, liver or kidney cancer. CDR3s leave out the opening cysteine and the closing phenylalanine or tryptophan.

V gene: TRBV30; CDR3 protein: AWSESNYGYT
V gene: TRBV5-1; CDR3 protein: ASSLLGFLNTEAF
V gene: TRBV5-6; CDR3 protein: ASGPPPEQY
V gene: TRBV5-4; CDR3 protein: ASRPGLADNEQF
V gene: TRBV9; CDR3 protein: ASSVGTVTDTQY
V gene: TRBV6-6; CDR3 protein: ASSYSMGSSYNEQF
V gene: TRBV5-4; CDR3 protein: ASSHGTGAGETQY
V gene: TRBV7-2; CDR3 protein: ASSFDREVYGYT
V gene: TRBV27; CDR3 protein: ASSLSGSGGGRDTQY
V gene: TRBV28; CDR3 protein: ASSNDRGSRDTQY
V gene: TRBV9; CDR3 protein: ASSGELLNTEAF
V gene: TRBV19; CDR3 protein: ASSSGLAGGTDTQY
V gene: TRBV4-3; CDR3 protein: ASSQGREGGNTIY
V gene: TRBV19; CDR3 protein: ASSIKGNNYGYT
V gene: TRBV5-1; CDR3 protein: ASSLDEGLGPDTQY
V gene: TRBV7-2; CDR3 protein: ASSLVGEGGNQPQH
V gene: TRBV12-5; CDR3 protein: ASGSSVTPETQY
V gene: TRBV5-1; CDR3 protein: ASRANYGYT
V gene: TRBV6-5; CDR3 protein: ASSYTGGSGNTIY
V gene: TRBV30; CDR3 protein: AWAGLFGNTIY
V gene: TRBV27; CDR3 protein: ASSYTDTGELF
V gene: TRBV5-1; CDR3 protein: ASSLVGSNEKLF
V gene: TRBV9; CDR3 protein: ASSPKEVRYGYT
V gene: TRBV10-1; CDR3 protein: ASSESPYEQY
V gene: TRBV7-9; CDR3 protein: ASSLPWSGGGGLDYEQY
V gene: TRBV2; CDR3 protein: ASLGYRAGGELF
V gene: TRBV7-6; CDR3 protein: ASSLEWTSADEQF
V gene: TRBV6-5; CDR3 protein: AASSLGTGKNIQY
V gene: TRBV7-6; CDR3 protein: ASSPDSGYSSYEQY
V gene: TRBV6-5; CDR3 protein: ASSYSPDPYEQY
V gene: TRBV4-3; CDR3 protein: ASRQGVNTGELF
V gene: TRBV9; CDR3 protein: ASSAFGYGYT
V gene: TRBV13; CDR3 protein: ASSEQQGIRNYGYT
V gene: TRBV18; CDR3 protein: ASSPRDRLYEQY
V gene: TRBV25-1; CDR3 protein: ASNGGISYNEQF
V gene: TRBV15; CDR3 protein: ATSMVQGDFYGYT
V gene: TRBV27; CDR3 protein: ASRTLSHYEQY
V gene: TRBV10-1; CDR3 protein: ASSDSGNTEAF
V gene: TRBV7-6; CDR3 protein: ASSPGAAGTDTQY
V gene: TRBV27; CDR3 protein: ASSLGGSGANVLT
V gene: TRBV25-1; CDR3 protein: ASSESLGYT
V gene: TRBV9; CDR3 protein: ASSVESQGGLNEQF
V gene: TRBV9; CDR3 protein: ASSVGARGNTEAF
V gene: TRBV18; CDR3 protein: ASSPGLAGAATEQF
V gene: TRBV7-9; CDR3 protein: ASSAGVGGELF
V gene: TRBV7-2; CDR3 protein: ASSLGWGTEAF